A selection of T cell receptor beta chains follows, all from one sample in a study of OX40 agonist ivuxolimab in advanced cancers. TCRdb's copy holds only in-frame clones and misses some; the assay was immunoSEQ multiplex PCR. The sample has 15,000 to 25,000 clones, 83% seen once. Source: CD4+ or CD8+ T cells sorted from blood, taken in a trial of the OX40 agonist ivuxolimab. These receptors were taken from an adult with an advanced solid tumor such as melanoma, head and neck, liver or kidney cancer. CDR3s leave out the opening cysteine and the closing phenylalanine or tryptophan.

CDR3 protein | V gene
ASRAYYNEQF | TRBV27
ASSSQGNEQF | TRBV7-9
ASSYSQGPHNEQF | TRBV6-5
SVERGRGVYEQY | TRBV29-1
ASSLNSNQPQH | TRBV5-4
ASSSGQWGTDTQY | TRBV7-2
ASSPVEEPYNEQF | TRBV5-8
ASSEGPAGGISNQPQH | TRBV2
ASSTQGEGMNTEAF | TRBV19
ASSLDEDRVYGYT | TRBV5-4
ASSQDSQNTEAF | TRBV4-1
AWSVRQGLYEQY | TRBV30
ASTQDGRGYT | TRBV6-6
ASSIFGEQY | TRBV19
ASSLGQGLGAQPQH | TRBV7-8
AWSGTANTGELF | TRBV30
ASSHYKGRTVGGYT | TRBV7-2
ASSIAASGSFTDTQY | TRBV19
ASSTYPLDLH | TRBV27
ASSSPSSGAHYYEQY | TRBV11-2
ASSPTMGISTDTQY | TRBV9
ASGEDSPF | TRBV25-1
AWRGTGGEAF | TRBV30
SAEPAMGGNTEAF | TRBV29-1
ASSDGQGPQETQY | TRBV6-1
ASSRGRDYEKLF | TRBV21-1
ASSVGLFTDTQY | TRBV9
ASSSRVMPYEQY | TRBV27
ASSSLTGGTDTQY | TRBV11-2
ARRPLTSGSAYEQY | TRBV7-9
ASRAGFMNTEAF | TRBV27
ASWSQPQH | TRBV27
ASSEEPGAAYEQY | TRBV6-1
ASSSRGGVASSYEQY | TRBV27
ASSPVGTRGYNEQF | TRBV11-2
ASSPTLGVDTQY | TRBV11-3
ASSLGQGVEPQH | TRBV4-1
ATSETPDNTIY | TRBV15
ASSPKEGFTEAF | TRBV4-1
ASRDHRGYEQY | TRBV7-9
ASDPPIGELF | TRBV5-8
ASSPVGGAYEQF | TRBV28
ASSPAWAARYNEQF | TRBV7-9
ASSRGAADYGYT | TRBV5-5
ASSVDPTRDSGVNTEAF | TRBV9
ASSYSAGYGYT | TRBV6-5
ASSQGDTNTGELF | TRBV4-1
ASAGMDTEAF | TRBV6-6